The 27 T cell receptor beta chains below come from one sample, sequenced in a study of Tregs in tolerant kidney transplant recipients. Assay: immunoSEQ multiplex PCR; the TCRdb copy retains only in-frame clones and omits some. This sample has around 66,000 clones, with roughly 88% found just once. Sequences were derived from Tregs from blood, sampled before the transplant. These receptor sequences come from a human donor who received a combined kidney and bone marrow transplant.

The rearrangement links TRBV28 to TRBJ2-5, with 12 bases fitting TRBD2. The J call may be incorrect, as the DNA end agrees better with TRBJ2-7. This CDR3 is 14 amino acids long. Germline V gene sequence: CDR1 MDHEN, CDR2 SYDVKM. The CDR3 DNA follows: TGTGCCAGCAGTCGACTAGCGGGAGCGTTCGAGCAGTACTTC. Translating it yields CASSRLAGAFEQYF.

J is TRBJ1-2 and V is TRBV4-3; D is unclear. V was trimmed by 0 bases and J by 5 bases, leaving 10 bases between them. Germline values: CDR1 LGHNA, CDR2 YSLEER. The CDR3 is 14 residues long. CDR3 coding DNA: TGCGCCAGCAGCCAAGATGATACCGAATATGGCTACACCTTC. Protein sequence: CASSQDDTEYGYTF.

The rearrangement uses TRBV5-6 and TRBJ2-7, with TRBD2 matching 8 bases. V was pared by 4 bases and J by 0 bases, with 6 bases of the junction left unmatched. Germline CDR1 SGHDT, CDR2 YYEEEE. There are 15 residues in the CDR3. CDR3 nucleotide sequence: TGTGCCAGCAGCCCCGCGGGGGGTATCTCCTACGAGCAGTACTTC. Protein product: CASSPAGGISYEQYF.

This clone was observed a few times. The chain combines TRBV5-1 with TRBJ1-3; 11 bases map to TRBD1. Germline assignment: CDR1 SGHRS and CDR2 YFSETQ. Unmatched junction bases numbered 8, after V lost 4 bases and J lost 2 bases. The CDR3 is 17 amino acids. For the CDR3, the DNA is TGCGCCAGCAGCCAAGGACAGGGGGCGTGGGCTGGAAACACCATATATTTT. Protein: CASSQGQGAWAGNTIYF.

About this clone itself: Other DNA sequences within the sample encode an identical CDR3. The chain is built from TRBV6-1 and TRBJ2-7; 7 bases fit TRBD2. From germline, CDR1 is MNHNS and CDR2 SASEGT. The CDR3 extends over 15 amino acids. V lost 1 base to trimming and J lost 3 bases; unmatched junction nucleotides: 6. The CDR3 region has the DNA TGTGCCAGCAGTGAAGTAGGTCGGGGGGACTACGAGCAGTACTTC. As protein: CASSEVGRGDYEQYF.

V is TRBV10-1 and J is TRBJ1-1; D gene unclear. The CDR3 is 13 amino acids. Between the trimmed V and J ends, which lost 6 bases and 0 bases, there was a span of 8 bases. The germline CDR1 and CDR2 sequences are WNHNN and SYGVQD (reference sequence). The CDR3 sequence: CASRELLNTEAFF. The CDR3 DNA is TGCGCCAGCAGAGAGCTACTGAACACTGAAGCTTTCTTT.

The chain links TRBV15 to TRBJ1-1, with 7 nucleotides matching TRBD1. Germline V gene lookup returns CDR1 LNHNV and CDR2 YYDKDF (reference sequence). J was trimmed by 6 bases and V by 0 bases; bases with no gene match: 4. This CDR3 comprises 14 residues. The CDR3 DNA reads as TGTGCCACCAGCAGAGATCGACAGGGCCCTGAAGCTTTCTTT. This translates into CATSRDRQGPEAFF. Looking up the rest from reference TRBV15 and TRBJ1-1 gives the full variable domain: DAMVIQNPRYQVTQFGKPVTLSCSQTLNHNVMYWYQQKSSQAPKLLFHYYDKDFNNEADTPDNFQSRRPNTSFCFLDIRSPGLGDTAMYLCATSRDRQGPEAFFGQGTRLTVV.

The CDR3 DNA is TGTGCCAGCAGTTTCAGTCCCGGACTCAAGCTCGGTGAAAAACTGTTTTTT. Its protein is CASSFSPGLKLGEKLFF. The chain combines TRBV28 with TRBJ1-4; D not resolved. The CDR3 has 17 amino acids. V shed 3 bases and J shed 7 bases, with 21 bases lying between them. Germline values: CDR1 MDHEN, CDR2 SYDVKM.

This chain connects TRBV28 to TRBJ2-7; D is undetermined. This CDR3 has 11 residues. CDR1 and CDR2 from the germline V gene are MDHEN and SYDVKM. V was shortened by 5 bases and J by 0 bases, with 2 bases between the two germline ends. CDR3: CASSASYEQYF. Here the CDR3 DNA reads TGTGCCAGCAGTGCCTCCTACGAGCAGTACTTC.

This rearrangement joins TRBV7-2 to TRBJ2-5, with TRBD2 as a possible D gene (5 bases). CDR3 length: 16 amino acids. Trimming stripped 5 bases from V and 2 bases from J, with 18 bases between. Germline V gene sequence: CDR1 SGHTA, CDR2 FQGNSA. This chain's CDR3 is CASSTLATARQETQYF. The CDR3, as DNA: TGTGCCAGCAGCACCCTAGCCACGGCTAGACAAGAGACCCAGTACTTC.

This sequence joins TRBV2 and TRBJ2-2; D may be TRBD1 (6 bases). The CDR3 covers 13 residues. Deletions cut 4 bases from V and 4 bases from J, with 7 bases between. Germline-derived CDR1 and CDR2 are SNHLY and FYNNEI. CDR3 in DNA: TGTGCCAGCAGTGGACAGGTCACCGGGGAGCTGTTTTTT. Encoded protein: CASSGQVTGELFF.

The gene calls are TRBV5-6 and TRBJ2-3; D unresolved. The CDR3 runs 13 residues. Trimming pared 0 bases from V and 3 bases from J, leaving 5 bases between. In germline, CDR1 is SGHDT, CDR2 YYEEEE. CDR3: CASSLGGTDTQYF. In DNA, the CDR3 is TGTGCCAGCAGCTTGGGGGGTACAGATACGCAGTATTTT.

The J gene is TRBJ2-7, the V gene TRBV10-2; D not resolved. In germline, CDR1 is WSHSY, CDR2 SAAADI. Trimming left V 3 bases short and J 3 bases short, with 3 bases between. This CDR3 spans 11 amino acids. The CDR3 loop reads CASSDIYEQYF. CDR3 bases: TGCGCCAGCAGTGACATCTACGAGCAGTACTTC.

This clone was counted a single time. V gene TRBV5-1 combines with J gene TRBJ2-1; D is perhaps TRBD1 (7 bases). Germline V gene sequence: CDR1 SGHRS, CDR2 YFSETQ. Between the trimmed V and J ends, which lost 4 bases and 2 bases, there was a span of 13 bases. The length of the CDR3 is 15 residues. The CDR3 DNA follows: TGCGCCAGCAGCCCAGGGGGGCGGGCCTACAATGAGCAGTTCTTC. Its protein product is CASSPGGRAYNEQFF.

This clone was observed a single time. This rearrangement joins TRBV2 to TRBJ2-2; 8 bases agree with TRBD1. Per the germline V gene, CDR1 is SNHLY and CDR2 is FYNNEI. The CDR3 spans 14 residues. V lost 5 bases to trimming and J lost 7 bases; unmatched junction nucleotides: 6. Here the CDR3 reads CASSLDRVDGELFF. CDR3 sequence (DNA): TGTGCCAGCAGTCTGGACAGGGTGGACGGGGAGCTGTTTTTT.

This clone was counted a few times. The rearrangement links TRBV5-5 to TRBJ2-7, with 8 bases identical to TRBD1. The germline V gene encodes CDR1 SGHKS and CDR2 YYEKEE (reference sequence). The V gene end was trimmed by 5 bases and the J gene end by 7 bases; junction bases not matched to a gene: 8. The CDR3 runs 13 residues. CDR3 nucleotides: TGTGCCAGCAGAACCCAGGGGGCAGGGGAGCAGTACTTC. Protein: CASRTQGAGEQYF.

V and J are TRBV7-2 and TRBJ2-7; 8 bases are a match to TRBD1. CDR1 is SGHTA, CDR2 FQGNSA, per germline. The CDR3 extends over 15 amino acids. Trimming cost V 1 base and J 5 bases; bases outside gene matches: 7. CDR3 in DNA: TGTGCCAGCAGCTTAGGCCAGGGGGCGCACCACGAGCAGTACTTC. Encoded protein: CASSLGQGAHHEQYF.

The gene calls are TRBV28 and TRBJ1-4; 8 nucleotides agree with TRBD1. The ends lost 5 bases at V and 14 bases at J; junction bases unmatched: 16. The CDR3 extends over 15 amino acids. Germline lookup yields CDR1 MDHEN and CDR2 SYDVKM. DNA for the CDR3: TGTGCCAGCAGTAGGGGGGGACAGGTCTATGCTGGCCTGTTTTTT. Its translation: CASSRGGQVYAGLFF.

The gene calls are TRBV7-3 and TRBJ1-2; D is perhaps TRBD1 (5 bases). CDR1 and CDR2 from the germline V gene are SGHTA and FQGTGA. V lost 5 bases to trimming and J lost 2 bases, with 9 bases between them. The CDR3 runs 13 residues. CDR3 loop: CASSRTKNYGYTF. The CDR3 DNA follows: TGTGCCAGCAGCAGGACAAAAAACTATGGCTACACCTTC.

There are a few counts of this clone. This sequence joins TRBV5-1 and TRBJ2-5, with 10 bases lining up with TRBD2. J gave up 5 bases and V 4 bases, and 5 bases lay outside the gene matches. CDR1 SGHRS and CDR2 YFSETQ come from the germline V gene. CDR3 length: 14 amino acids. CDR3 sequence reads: CASSALAGVETQYF. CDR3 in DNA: TGCGCCAGCAGCGCGCTAGCGGGGGTGGAGACCCAGTACTTC.

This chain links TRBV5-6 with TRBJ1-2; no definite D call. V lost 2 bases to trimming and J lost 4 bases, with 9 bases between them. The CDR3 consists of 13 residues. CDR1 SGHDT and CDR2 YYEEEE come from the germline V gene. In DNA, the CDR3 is TGTGCCAGCAGCTTTCCGGGCACCTATGGCTACACCTTC. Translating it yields CASSFPGTYGYTF. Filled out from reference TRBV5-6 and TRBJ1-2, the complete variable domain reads DAGVTQSPTHLIKTRGQQVTLRCSPKSGHDTVSWYQQALGQGPQFIFQYYEEEERQRGNFPDRFSGHQFPNYSSELNVNALLLGDSALYLCASSFPGTYGYTFGSGTRLTVV.

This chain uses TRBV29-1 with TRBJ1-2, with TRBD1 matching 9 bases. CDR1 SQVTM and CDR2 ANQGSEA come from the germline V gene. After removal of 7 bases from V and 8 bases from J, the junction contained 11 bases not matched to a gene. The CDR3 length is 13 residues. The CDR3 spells CSASRDRAAGYTF. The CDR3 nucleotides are TGCAGCGCTAGCCGGGACAGGGCTGCCGGCTACACCTTC.

The CDR3 nucleotides read TGTGCCAGCAGCTTAGCTCGACTAGCGGGGGGGCTGAACGAGCAGTACTTC. It specifies CASSLARLAGGLNEQYF. The J gene is TRBJ2-7, the V gene TRBV7-2; 14 bases line up with TRBD2. The germline gives CDR1 SGHTA, CDR2 FQGNSA. Trimming took 0 bases from V and 5 from J; bases not matched to a gene: 6. The CDR3 has 17 amino acids. Drawing the rest from reference TRBV7-2 and TRBJ2-7, the complete variable domain is GAGVSQSPSNKVTEKGKDVELRCDPISGHTALYWYRQSLGQGLEFLIYFQGNSAPDKSGLPSDRFSAERTGGSVSTLTIQRTQQEDSAVYLCASSLARLAGGLNEQYFGPGTRLTVT.

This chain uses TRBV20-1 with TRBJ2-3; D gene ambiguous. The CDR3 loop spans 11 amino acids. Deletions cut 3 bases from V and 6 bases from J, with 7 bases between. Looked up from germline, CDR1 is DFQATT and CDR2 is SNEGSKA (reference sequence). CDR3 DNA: TGCAGTGCTAGGGGGTACGATACGCAGTATTTT. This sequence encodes CSARGYDTQYF.

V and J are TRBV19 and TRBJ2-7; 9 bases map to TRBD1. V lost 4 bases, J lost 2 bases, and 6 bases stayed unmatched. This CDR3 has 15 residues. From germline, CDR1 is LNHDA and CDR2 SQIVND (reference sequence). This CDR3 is CASSKGTGSAYEQYF. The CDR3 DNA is TGTGCCAGTAGTAAAGGGACAGGGTCCGCCTACGAGCAGTACTTC.

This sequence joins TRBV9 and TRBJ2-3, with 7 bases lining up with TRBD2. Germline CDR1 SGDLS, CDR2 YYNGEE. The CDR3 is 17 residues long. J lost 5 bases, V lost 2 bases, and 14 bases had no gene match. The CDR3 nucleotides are TGTGCCAGCAGCGTTGGCGGGAGTTGGTTTGGTGGAGATACGCAGTATTTT. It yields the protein CASSVGGSWFGGDTQYF.

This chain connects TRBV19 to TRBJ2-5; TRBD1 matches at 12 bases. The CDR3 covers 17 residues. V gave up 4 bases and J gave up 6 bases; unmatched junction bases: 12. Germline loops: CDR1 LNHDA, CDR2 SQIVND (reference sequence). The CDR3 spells CASSKGQGALGTKTQYF. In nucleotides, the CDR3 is TGTGCCAGTAGTAAGGGACAGGGGGCATTGGGGACGAAGACCCAGTACTTC.